The 3 T cell receptor beta chains in this list originate from one sample, sequenced in a study of T cell responses to AZD1222 COVID-19 vaccine. Produced via immunoSEQ multiplex PCR; TCRdb's table is partial and in-frame only. The sample includes around 130,000 clones, approximately 85% of them seen just once. Specimen: peripheral blood, collected on day 0 of AZD1222 vaccination. All receptors derive from an adult in good health.

This clone was observed a few times. The chain recombines TRBV24-1 with TRBJ1-2; D uncertain. CDR1 is KGHDR, CDR2 SFDVKD, per germline. There are 13 residues in the CDR3. Trimming took off 1 base at V and 6 bases at J, with 8 bases between the two ends. Written as DNA, the CDR3 is TGTGCCACCAGTGATTTCGTCGGGGATGGCTACACCTTC. This gives the protein CATSDFVGDGYTF.

The V call is TRBV15, the J call TRBJ1-2, with unresolved D. Trimming shortened V by 3 bases and J by 7 bases, and 9 bases separated the two germline ends. Germline-derived CDR1 and CDR2 are LNHNV and YYDKDF (reference sequence). The CDR3 is 12 amino acids. The DNA for the CDR3 is TGTGCCACCAGCAGGGGCGAGGGTGGCTACACCTTC. Its protein is CATSRGEGGYTF.

J is TRBJ2-1 and V is TRBV25-1; TRBD1 or TRBD2 may be the D gene (6 bases each). Germline V gene sequence: CDR1 MGHDK, CDR2 SYGVNS. V was shortened by 3 bases and J by 5 bases, with 14 bases between the two germline ends. This CDR3 spans 15 amino acids. The CDR3 nucleotides read TGTGCCAGCAGTGACAGGGGACTGTCCGACAATGAGCAGTTCTTC. Its protein product is CASSDRGLSDNEQFF.